Here is one T cell receptor beta chain with its context. CDR1 is LNHDA, CDR2 SQIVND, per germline (reference sequence). The CDR3 sequence is 15 residues long. J was trimmed by 3 bases and V by 6 bases; bases with no gene match: 6. The data were obtained in a study of cytomegalovirus exposure and HLA in healthy donors. The assay was immunoSEQ multiplex PCR, and TCRdb's table has in-frame clones only and misses some. The top ten clones hold 0.95% to 1.5% of a sample with over 100,000 clones, about 88% of them seen once. The origin of this receptor is a woman between 18 and 30 years old in good health and CMV-seronegative. Sequencing was done on a sample of PBMCs. The J gene is TRBJ2-7, the V gene TRBV19; 12 nucleotides match TRBD1. CDR3 DNA sequence: TGTGCCAGTAGAGACCGGGACAGGGGGCTCTACGAGCAGTACTTC. As protein: CASRDRDRGLYEQYF. Complete variable domain (other parts from reference TRBV19 and TRBJ2-7): DGGITQSPKYLFRKEGQNVTLSCEQNLNHDAMYWYRQDPGQGLRLIYYSQIVNDFQKGDIAEGYSVSREKKESFPLTVTSAQKNPTAFYLCASRDRDRGLYEQYFGPGTRLTVT.